This T cell receptor beta chain stems from a study of T cell repertoires in cytomegalovirus infection. About the study: It was recently identified HLA-C-restricted and well-studied HLA-B-restricted CMV epitopes that the study used. Indicated by public TCR beta signatures were CMV infection and matching HLA type.

TCRdb recomputed calls from the reads with MiXCR, one row per CDR3 protein. This table holds around 900,000 distinct CDR3 sequences, approximately 31% found once. General study points: Totalled public TCR beta family frequency picked out people who carried CMV plus the relevant HLA. Predominance within the ex vivo response was attributable to HLA-C-restricted CMV-specific TCR beta clonotypes.

The CDR3 contains 15 residues. The germline V gene encodes CDR1 MNHEY and CDR2 SVGEGT. V was trimmed by 5 bases and J by 7 bases, leaving 18 bases between them. This clonotype occurred many times. Its antigen is unidentified. This TCR was recovered from a human donor in good health (CMV status not recorded). Some clones in this sample may be carry-over from other donors' samples. Specimen: cultured CD8+ T cells from PBMCs, collected from culture after CMV antigen stimulation. The chain links TRBV6-2 or TRBV6-3 to TRBJ1-5, with D possibly matching TRBD1 (5 bases). The CDR3, as DNA: TGTGCCAGCAGTCCGGGTACACTATGGGACCAGCCCCAGCATTTT. Translated, it gives CASSPGTLWDQPQHF.